Included here is one TCR beta chain sequence, with context. Germline V gene data show CDR1 as SEHNR and CDR2 as FQNEAQ (reference sequence). CDR3 length equals 14 residues. The V and J ends lost 2 bases and 7 bases, in that order; junction bases with no gene match: 6. Profiled with immunoSEQ multiplex PCR; TCRdb holds only in-frame clones, not every one. Of roughly 73,000 clones listed, 85% to 95% are singletons. This specimen comes from a study of cytomegalovirus exposure and HLA in healthy donors. V gene TRBV7-9 combines with J gene TRBJ1-1, with 8 bases lining up with TRBD1. This receptor was identified in a man aged 18-30 years in good health and CMV-seropositive. The specimen was PBMCs. CDR3 protein: CASSLTGQGLEAFF. DNA of the CDR3: TGTGCCAGCAGCTTAACAGGACAGGGTCTTGAAGCTTTCTTT.